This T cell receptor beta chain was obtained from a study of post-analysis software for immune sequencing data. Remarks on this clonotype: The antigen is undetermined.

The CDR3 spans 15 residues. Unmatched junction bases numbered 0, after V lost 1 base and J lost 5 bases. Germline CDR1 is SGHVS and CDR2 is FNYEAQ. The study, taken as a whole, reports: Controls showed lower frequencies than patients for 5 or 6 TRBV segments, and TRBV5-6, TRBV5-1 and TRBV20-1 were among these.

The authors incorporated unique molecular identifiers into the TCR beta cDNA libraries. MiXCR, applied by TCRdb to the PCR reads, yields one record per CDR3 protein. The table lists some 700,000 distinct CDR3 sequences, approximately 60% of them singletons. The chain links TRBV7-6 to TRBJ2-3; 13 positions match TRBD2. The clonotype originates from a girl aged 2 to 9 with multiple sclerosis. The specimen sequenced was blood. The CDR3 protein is CASSLGTSGGDTQYF. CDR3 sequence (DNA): TGTGCCAGCAGCTTAGGGACTAGCGGGGGAGATACGCAGTATTTT.